This T cell receptor (beta chain) stems from a study of blood T cells in healthy people across ages. Study outcomes and limitations: Greater diversity and more naive CD4+ cells were seen in long-lived donors than in aged donors.

Alongside a J-beta primer mix, a sample-barcoded 5' primer served in a second PCR lasting 7 to 11 cycles. A tag from a template-switch adaptor with 12 random nucleotides marked each cDNA molecule. MiXCR was run by TCRdb on the 5' RACE reads, yielding one entry per CDR3 protein. The table has around 1.5 million distinct CDR3 sequences, about 43% seen once. Concerning this clonotype: Its matching antigen is unknown.

A minimum of 5 micrograms of total RNA was extracted per sample. The TCR originated in a woman aged 18-35 years in good health. The source material was blood.

The CDR3 region is CASSQPSRITTYNEQYF. The CDR3 DNA reads as TGTGCCAGCAGCCAACCCTCGAGAATAACTACCTACAATGAGCAGTACTTC. V usage is TRBV14 and J usage is TRBJ2-1; D is unresolved. With the DNA end fitting TRBJ2-7 better, the J assignment may be wrong. CDR3 size: 17 residues. Germline V lookup: CDR1 SGHDN, CDR2 FVKESK.